The TCR beta chain under discussion was sequenced for a study of blood T cells in healthy people across ages. Study outcomes and limitations: The study regarded diversity estimates from one million T cells as underestimates.

Germline V lookup: CDR1 LGHDT, CDR2 YNNKEL (reference sequence). The CDR3 spans 15 residues. With a J-beta primer mix and a sample-barcoded 5' primer, a second PCR ran about 6 to 11 cycles. From the 5' RACE reads, TCRdb called clonotypes with MiXCR, one entry per CDR3 protein. Among 1.5 million to 2 million distinct CDR3 sequences, about 32% were seen once, and the ten largest hold roughly 10%. Notes on this clonotype: What it recognizes is unknown.

Sequencing used blood. The sequence came from a woman in her 30s in good health. The V call is TRBV3-1, the J call TRBJ2-1, with D possibly matching TRBD2 (6 bases). The DNA end is a closer match to TRBJ2-7, so the J assignment may be wrong. The CDR3 DNA is TGTGCCAGCAGTCGAGGAGGGTTGGGGTACAATGAGCAGTACTTC. Its translation is CASSRGGLGYNEQYF.